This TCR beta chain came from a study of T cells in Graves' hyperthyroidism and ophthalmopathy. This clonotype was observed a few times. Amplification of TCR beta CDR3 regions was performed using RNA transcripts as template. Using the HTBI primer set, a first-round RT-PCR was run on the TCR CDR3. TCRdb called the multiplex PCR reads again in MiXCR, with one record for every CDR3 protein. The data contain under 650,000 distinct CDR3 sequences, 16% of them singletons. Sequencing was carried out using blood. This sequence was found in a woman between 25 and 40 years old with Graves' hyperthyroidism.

CDR3 in DNA: TGCAGTGCTCTTATACTAGCGGAGGGACCCTCAGATACGCAGTATTTT. Amino acid sequence: CSALILAEGPSDTQYF. The chain links TRBV20-1 to TRBJ2-3, with 8 bases lining up with TRBD2. CDR1 is DFQATT and CDR2 is SNEGSKA in the germline V gene (reference sequence). With 5 bases clipped from V and 4 bases from J, the junction kept 14 bases outside the gene matches. This CDR3 has 16 residues.